These 2 T cell receptor beta chains originate from one sample sequenced in a study of shared clonotypes between healthy human individuals. In the naive CD8 group, cells lacked CD45RO and were positively selected for CCR7, so terminally differentiated effector memory CD45RA+ cells were left out. Generated by immunoSEQ multiplex PCR, the TCRdb table keeps only in-frame clones and is missing some. The data show about 2 million clones, approximately 94% seen once. Sequences were obtained from naive CD8+ T cells sorted from blood. Source of these receptors: a man between 18 and 35 years old in good health.

The J gene is TRBJ2-1, the V gene TRBV4-1; no reliable D call. The CDR3 contains 14 residues. The V end was cut by 0 bases, the J end by 4 bases, with 7 bases between. CDR1 is MGHRA and CDR2 is YSYEKL in the germline V gene. CDR3 region: CASSQDKGYNEQFF. DNA of the CDR3: TGCGCCAGCAGCCAAGATAAGGGTTACAATGAGCAGTTCTTC.

This chain uses TRBV27 with TRBJ2-5, with D perhaps matching TRBD2 (7 bases). The CDR3 is 15 residues long. Trimming stripped 5 bases from V and 4 bases from J, with 17 bases between. Germline V CDR1 and CDR2: MNHEY, SMNVEV (reference sequence). For the CDR3, the DNA is TGTGCCAGCAGTATAGTTGGGGGGGCCGGAGAGACCCAGTACTTC. Its translation: CASSIVGGAGETQYF.